Listed below are T cell receptor beta chains from one sample, sequenced in a study of human T cells and chemical hapten exposure. TCRdb reanalysed the RACE reads using MiXCR and keeps one entry per CDR3 protein. The table records about 350,000 distinct CDR3 sequences, about 6.3% of them present only once. The material was whole blood, obtained in connection with sensitization to the hapten diphenylcyclopropenone (DPC). Receptor source: a woman younger than 30 with alopecia areata. Some clones in this sample may be carry-over from other donors' samples. CDR3s include the opening cysteine and the closing phenylalanine or tryptophan.

CASSQMGRGRTDTQYF	TRBV4-2	TRBJ2-3
CASSPGEGGTEAFF	TRBV12-3/TRBV12-4	TRBJ1-1
CASTGGATNEKLFF	TRBV19	TRBJ1-4
CASSYSTDNSPLHF	TRBV6-6	TRBJ1-6
CASSHGVGQFF	TRBV3-1	TRBJ2-1
CATGDGSSGANVLTF	TRBV6-1	TRBJ2-6
CASSSHHRGTYNEQFF	TRBV5-4	TRBJ2-1
CSVAQGAATDTQYF	TRBV29-1	TRBJ2-3
CASSFGGTGQNQPQHF	TRBV5-1	TRBJ1-5
CASSKWRQVSNQPQHF	TRBV21-1	TRBJ1-5
CASSQAGQARHTGELFF	TRBV4-3	TRBJ2-2
CATSGQPNTGELFF	TRBV24-1	TRBJ2-2
CASSLMPNQPQHF	TRBV7-3	TRBJ1-5
CASSDSAGGYNEQFF	TRBV6-4	TRBJ2-1
CATRRGSTDTQYF	TRBV2	TRBJ2-3
CASSRQDRYGYTF	TRBV6-5	TRBJ1-2
CSVLINWDPKGLNSNQPQHF	TRBV29-1	TRBJ1-5
CASSSEGAGNQPQHF	TRBV7-8	TRBJ1-5